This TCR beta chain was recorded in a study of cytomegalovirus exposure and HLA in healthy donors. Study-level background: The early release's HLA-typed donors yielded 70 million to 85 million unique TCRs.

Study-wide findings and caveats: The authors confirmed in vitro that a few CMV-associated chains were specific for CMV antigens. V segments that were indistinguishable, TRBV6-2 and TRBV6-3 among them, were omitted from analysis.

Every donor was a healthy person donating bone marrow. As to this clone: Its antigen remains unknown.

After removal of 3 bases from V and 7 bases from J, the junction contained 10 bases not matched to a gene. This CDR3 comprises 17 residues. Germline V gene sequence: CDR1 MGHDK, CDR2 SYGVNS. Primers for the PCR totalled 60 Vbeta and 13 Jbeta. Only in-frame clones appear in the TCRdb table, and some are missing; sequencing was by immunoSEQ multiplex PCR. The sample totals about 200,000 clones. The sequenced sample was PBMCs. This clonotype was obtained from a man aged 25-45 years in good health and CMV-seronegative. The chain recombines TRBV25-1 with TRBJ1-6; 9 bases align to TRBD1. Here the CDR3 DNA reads TGTGCCAGCAGTGACGAGGGGGGCGGGACAGGGAATTCACCCCTCCACTTT. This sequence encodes CASSDEGGGTGNSPLHF.